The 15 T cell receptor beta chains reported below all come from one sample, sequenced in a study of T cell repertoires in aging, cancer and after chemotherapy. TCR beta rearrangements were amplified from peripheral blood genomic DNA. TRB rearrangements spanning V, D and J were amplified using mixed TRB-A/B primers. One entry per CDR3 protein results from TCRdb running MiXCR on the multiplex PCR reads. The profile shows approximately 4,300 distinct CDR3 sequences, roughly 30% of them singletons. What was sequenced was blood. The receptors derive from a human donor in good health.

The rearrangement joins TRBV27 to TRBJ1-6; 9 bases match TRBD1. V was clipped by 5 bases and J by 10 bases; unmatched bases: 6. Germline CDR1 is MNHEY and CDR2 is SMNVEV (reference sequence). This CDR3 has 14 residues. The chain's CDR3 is CASSLTGGKSPLHF. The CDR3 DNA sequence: TGTGCCAGCAGTCTCACAGGGGGCAAGTCACCCCTCCACTTT.

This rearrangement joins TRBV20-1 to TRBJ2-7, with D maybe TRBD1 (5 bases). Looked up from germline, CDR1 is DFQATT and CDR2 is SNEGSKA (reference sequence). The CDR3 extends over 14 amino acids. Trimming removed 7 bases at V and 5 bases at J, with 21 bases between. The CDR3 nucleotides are TGCAGTGTCCAACAGGATCCTTCCCTAAACGAGCAGTACTTC. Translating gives CSVQQDPSLNEQYF.

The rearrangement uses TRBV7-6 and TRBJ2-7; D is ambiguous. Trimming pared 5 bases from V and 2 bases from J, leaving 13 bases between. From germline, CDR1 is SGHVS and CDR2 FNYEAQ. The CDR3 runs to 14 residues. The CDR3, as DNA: TGTGCCAGCAGCGCCACATCGGGTACCTACGAGCAGTACTTC. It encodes CASSATSGTYEQYF.

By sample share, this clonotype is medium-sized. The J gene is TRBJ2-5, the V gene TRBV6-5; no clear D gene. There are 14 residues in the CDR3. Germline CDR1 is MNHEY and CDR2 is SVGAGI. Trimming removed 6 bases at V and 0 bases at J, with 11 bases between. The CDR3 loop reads CASSRYGNQETQYF. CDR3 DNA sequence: TGTGCCAGCAGCCGTTATGGGAACCAAGAGACCCAGTACTTC.

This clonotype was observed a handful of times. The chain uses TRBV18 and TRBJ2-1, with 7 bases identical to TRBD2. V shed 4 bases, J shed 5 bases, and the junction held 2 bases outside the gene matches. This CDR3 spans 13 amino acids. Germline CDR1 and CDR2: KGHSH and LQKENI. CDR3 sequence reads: CASSLGLDNEQFF. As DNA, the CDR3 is TGTGCCAGCTCACTCGGACTAGACAATGAGCAGTTCTTC. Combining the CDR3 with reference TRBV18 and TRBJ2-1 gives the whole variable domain NAGVMQNPRHLVRRRGQEARLRCSPMKGHSHVYWYRQLPEEGLKFMVYLQKENIIDESGMPKERFSAEFPKEGPSILRIQQVVRGDSAAYFCASSLGLDNEQFFGPGTRLTVL.

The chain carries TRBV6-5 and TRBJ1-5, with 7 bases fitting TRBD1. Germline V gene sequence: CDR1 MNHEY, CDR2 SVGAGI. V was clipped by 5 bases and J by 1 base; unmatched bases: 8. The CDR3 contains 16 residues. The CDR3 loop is CASSHRQGGSNQPQHF. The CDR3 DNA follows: TGTGCCAGCAGTCACAGACAGGGCGGGAGCAATCAGCCCCAGCATTTT.

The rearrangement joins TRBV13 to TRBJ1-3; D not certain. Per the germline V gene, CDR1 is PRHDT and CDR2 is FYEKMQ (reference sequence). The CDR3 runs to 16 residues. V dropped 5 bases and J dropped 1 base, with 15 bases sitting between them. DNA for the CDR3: TGTGCCAGCAGCCCGCCTACGGGCCTTTCTGGAAACACCATATATTTT. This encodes CASSPPTGLSGNTIYF. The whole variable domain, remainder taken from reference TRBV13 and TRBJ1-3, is AAGVIQSPRHLIKEKRETATLKCYPIPRHDTVYWYQQGPGQDPQFLISFYEKMQSDKGSIPDRFSAQQFSDYHSELNMSSLELGDSALYFCASSPPTGLSGNTIYFGEGSWLTVV.

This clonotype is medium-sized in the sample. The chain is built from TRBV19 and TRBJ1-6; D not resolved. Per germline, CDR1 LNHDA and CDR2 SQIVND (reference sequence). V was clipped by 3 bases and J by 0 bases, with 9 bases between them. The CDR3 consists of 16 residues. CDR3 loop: CASSMGRISYNSPLHF. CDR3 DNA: TGTGCCAGTAGTATGGGCAGAATCTCCTATAATTCACCCCTCCACTTT.

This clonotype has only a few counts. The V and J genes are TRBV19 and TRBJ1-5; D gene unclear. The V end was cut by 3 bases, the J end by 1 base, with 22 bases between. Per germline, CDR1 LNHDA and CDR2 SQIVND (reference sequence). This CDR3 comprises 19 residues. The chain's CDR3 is CASSISRATTRRSNQPQHF. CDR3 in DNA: TGTGCCAGTAGTATTTCAAGGGCAACCACGAGACGCAGCAATCAGCCCCAGCATTTT.

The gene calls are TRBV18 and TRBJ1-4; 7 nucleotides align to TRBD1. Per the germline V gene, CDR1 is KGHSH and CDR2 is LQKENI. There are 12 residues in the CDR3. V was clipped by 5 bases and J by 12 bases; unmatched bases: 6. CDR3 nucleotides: TGTGCCAGCTCATCGAAAGACAGGGAACTGTTTTTT. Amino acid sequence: CASSSKDRELFF. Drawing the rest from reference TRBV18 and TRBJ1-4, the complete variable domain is NAGVMQNPRHLVRRRGQEARLRCSPMKGHSHVYWYRQLPEEGLKFMVYLQKENIIDESGMPKERFSAEFPKEGPSILRIQQVVRGDSAAYFCASSSKDRELFFGSGTQLSVL.

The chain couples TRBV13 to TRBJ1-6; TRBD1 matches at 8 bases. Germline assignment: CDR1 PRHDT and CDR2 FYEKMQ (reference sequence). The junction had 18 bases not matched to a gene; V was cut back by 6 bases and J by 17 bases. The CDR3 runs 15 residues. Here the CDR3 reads CASRSQGTGNSPIHF. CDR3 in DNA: TGTGCCAGCAGATCACAGGGGACAGGTAATTCTCCCATCCACTTT.

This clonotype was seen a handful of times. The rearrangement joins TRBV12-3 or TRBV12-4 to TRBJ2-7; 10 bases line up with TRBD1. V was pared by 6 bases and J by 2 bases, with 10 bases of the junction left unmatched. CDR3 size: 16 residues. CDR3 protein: CASRKRADRGAYEQYF. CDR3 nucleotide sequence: TGTGCCAGCAGAAAGAGGGCGGACAGGGGGGCCTACGAGCAGTACTTC.

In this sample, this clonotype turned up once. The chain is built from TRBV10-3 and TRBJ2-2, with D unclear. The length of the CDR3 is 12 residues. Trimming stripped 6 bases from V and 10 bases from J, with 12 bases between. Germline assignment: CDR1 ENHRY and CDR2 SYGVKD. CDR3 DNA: TGTGCCATCAGCCTTCCTGGCGTGGAGCTGTTTTTT. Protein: CAISLPGVELFF.

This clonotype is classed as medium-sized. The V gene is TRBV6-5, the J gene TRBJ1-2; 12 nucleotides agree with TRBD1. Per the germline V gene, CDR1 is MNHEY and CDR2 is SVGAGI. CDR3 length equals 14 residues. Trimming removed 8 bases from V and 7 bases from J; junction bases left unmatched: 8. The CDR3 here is CASLGQGARVGYTF. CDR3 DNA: TGTGCCAGCCTGGGACAGGGGGCGCGGGTTGGCTACACCTTC.

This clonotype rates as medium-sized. The CDR3 here is CASSPGTGGMETQYF. DNA for the CDR3: TGTGCCAGCAGCCCCGGGACAGGAGGGATGGAGACCCAGTACTTC. The chain carries TRBV6-5 and TRBJ2-5, with TRBD1 matching over 8 bases. The V gene end was trimmed by 6 bases and the J gene end by 5 bases; junction bases not matched to a gene: 11. Germline V gene sequence: CDR1 MNHEY, CDR2 SVGAGI. This CDR3 comprises 15 residues.